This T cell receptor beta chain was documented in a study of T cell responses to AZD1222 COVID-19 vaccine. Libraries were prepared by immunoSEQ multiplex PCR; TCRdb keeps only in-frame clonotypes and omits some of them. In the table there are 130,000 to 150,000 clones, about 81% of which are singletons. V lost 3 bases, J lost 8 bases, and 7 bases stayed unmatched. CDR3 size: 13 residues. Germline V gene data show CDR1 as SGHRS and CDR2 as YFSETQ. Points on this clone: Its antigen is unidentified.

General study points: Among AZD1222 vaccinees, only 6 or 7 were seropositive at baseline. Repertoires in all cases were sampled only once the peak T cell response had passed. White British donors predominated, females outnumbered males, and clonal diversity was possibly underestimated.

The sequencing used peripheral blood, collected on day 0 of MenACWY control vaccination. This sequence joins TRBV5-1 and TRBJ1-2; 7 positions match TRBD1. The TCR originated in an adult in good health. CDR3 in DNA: TGCGCCAGCAGCTGGGGGACAGCGGAGGGCTACACCTTC. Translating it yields CASSWGTAEGYTF.